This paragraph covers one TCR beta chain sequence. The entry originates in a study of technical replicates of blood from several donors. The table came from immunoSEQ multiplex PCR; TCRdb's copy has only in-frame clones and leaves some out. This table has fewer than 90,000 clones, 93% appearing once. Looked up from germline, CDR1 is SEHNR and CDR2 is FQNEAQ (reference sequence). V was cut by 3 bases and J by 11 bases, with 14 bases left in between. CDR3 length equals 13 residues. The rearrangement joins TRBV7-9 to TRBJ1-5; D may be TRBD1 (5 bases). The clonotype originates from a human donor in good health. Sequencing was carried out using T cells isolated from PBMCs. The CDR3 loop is CASSFGGEGSQHF. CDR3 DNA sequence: TGTGCCAGCAGCTTCGGGGGGGAGGGGTCCCAGCATTTT.